This T cell receptor beta chain was identified in a study of T-cell reconstitution after alpha-beta-depleted transplantation in children. General study findings and limits: Reportedly, roughly two months post-transplant, alpha-beta T cells arose from several hundred expanded graft clones. T-cell numbers and diversity one year post-transplant derived largely from freshly generated T cells.

Germline CDR1 is PRHDT and CDR2 is FYEKMQ (reference sequence). The V and J ends lost 5 bases and 6 bases respectively, with 14 bases between them. CDR3 length: 14 amino acids. This clonotype appeared many times. Its antigen is currently unknown. Unique molecular identifiers tagged the TCRbeta library. TCRdb processed the PCR reads anew with MiXCR; each CDR3 protein has one entry. The data hold 450,000 to 550,000 distinct CDR3 sequences, with 9.5% to 12% observed a single time. This sequence originates from a female patient aged 2 to 10 who had a stem cell transplant for aplastic anemia, so the T cells may come from the graft donor. The sequencing used PBMCs, mostly from graft donor cells, collected 180 days after TCRalphabeta/CD19-depleted stem cell transplant. This sequence joins TRBV13 and TRBJ2-1; the D is unclear. The CDR3 DNA sequence: TGTGCCAGCAGCACCGGGTACGACTCCAATGAGCAGTTCTTC. Translating gives CASSTGYDSNEQFF. Filled out from reference TRBV13 and TRBJ2-1, the complete variable domain reads AAGVIQSPRHLIKEKRETATLKCYPIPRHDTVYWYQQGPGQDPQFLISFYEKMQSDKGSIPDRFSAQQFSDYHSELNMSSLELGDSALYFCASSTGYDSNEQFFGPGTRLTVL.